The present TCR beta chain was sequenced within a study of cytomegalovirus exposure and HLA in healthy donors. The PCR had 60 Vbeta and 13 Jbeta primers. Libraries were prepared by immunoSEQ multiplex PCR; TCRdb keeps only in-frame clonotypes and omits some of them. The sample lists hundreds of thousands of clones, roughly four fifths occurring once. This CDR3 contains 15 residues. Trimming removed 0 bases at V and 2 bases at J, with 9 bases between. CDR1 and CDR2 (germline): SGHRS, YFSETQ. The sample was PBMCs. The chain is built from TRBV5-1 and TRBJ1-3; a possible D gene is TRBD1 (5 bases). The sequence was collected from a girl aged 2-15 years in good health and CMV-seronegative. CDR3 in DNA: TGCGCCAGCAGCTTGGTTGCAGGGCCTGGAAACACCATATATTTT. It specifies CASSLVAGPGNTIYF.